What follows is one TCR beta chain and its context. This clonotype appeared many times. The clone's antigen remains unknown. The record has no base qualities; no much larger clone is one base away. This sample is part of a study of molecular identifiers for immune sequencing clone quantification (dated by TCRdb to the late 2010s). Background for the entire study: For a replicate experiment, the RNA from either about 20,000 or 100,000 naive CD8 T cells was divided into five aliquots, and four of those aliquots went on to sequencing. This methods study benchmarked molecular-identifier clustering-based TCR repertoire sequencing (MIDCIRS) and TCR RNA copy counting, using CD8 T cells to do so.

Library preparation was by PCR. Reads for this sample came from a NextSeq 500. Bulk TCR libraries were made following a previously described method, with the TCR primers given in Table S5. The Qiagen AllPrep DNA/RNA kit was used to purify total RNA. Before analysis, reads from multiple sequencing runs of one library were combined. The paper's processing steps were these. Reads were retained only if an exact TCR constant sequence was present, and the retained reads were trimmed to 150 nt and grouped according to their 12-nt molecular barcodes. Within each barcode group, reads were sub-clustered at a 15% Levenshtein threshold, and quality-weighted consensus sequences were built per RNA molecule. Non-functional sequences were filtered out, along with any lower-count sequence sitting one edit away from another sequence. Based on fitting two negative binomial distributions, any barcode sub-cluster with under 20% of the maximum read count was discarded. TCRdb reworked the public reads: Q25 trimming with fastp, MiXCR clone assembly, productive beta chains retained. For every CDR3 protein sequence, its rows merge into one entry that carries the most common genes and DNA. Clone size and V and J calls follow TCRdb, not the original study. A total of around 320,000 distinct CDR3 sequences appear in this sample, roughly a quarter of them only once. The top ten hold 0.65% to 0.95% of the sample.

Libraries of naive CD8 T cells were generated from about 19,000 to 1,100,000 sorted cells, with 10%, 30% or 50% of the purified RNA used. Naive CD8 T cells, defined as CD8+CD4-CCR7+CD45RA+, were FACS-sorted into RLT Plus buffer on a BD FACSAria II. To test detection sensitivity, Jurkat RNA equivalent to ten TCR copies was spiked into samples of about 19,000-1,100,000 naive CD8 T cells. CD8 T cells were enriched using RosetteSep CD8+ T Cell Enrichment Cocktail and Ficoll-Paque, and the enriched cells then underwent ACK red cell lysis. Summary of the overall study and its limitations: The naive libraries included spiked-in Jurkat TCR RNA (10 copies' worth), and this RNA is not part of the donor repertoire. When barcode sub-clustering was omitted, TCR diversity was inflated by chimeric consensus sequences, with chimeras reaching as high as 47%. Spiked-in Jurkat TCR RNA equal to a single cell's worth was reported to be detectable even within 1,200,000 naive CD8 T cells. About three recovered TCR RNA copies per cell were obtained by modeling, versus around 9.8 by digital PCR, implying a capture efficiency of 25% to 30%. In CMV-specific effector cells, over 99% of molecules were held by clones above 20 RNA copies, whereas under 1% of molecules were held by such clones in naive cells. The sizes of highly expanded clones could end up underestimated when identical TCR molecules share a barcode.

This receptor was taken from a human donor in good health. Some libraries in this study had Jurkat cell RNA spiked in. The sample consisted of naive CD8+ T cells from blood, with Jurkat cell RNA spiked in. The sample's cell subset or site label, in plain terms: FACS-sorted CD8+CD4-CCR7+CD45RA+ naive T cells.

This receptor has the CDR3 CSALAVPVSTDTQYF. The base sequence is TGCAGTGCTTTAGCGGTTCCCGTTAGCACAGATACGCAGTATTTT. This chain is built from TRBV20-1 and TRBJ2-3; perhaps TRBD2 is the D gene, with 6 bases matching. Its CDR3 holds 15 amino acids, cysteine through phenylalanine. CDR3 DNA only is kept here, 45 bases in frame from base 1. The CDR1 and CDR2 encoded by the germline V gene (reference sequence) are DFQATT and SNEGSKA. The junction shows trimming of 5 bases on V and 0 bases on J, plus 15 bases between the germline ends.